Presented here are 5 T cell receptor beta chains from one specimen sequenced in a study of regulatory T cells in long-lasting Graves disease. Sequencing libraries for TCR beta were prepared with iRepertoire HTBI primers and Arm-PCR of CDR3 regions. Each CDR3 protein gets one entry after TCRdb re-called the multiplex PCR reads with MiXCR. The profile shows 300,000 to 500,000 distinct CDR3 sequences, around 20% of them singletons. Regarding time point: persistent/refractory GD, antithyroid drugs over 5 years with positive TRAb. PBMC-extracted RNA yielded the TCR library. The starting material was peripheral blood mononuclear cells (PBMCs), obtained when the disease was refractory, from a patient treated with antithyroid drugs. The receptors were sampled from a female donor with Graves disease.

This clonotype was detected only a few times. The chain combines TRBV4-1 with TRBJ1-2, with 8 bases identical to TRBD1. With V trimmed by 4 bases and J by 5 bases, 6 bases remained unmatched. The germline CDR1 and CDR2 sequences are MGHRA and YSYEKL. CDR3 length: 14 amino acids. The CDR3 sequence is CASSPGRGHYGYTF. In DNA, the CDR3 is TGCGCCAGCAGCCCGGGCAGGGGGCATTATGGCTACACCTTC.

With regard to this clonotype: One base away lies a much larger clone, so this may be a sequencing read error. Since no conserved phenylalanine or tryptophan closes the CDR3, a read error is the likely cause. V and J are TRBV10-3 and TRBJ2-7, with D possibly TRBD1 on 5 matching bases. From germline, CDR1 is ENHRY and CDR2 SYGVKD. The CDR3 covers 14 residues. V lost 3 bases to trimming and J lost 8 bases, with 17 bases between them. This CDR3 is CAISDKGKTGQQYS. CDR3 nucleotide sequence: TGTGCCATCAGTGATAAGGGGAAAACTGGGCAGCAGTACTCC.

CDR3 amino acids: CASSPRGLAGGLKSYEQYF. In nucleotides, the CDR3 is TGTGCCAGCAGCCCTCGCGGACTAGCGGGAGGACTAAAATCCTACGAGCAGTACTTC. The chain is built from TRBV7-9 and TRBJ2-7; 14 bases map to TRBD2. The ends lost 5 bases at V and 1 base at J; junction bases unmatched: 13. Germline assignment: CDR1 SEHNR and CDR2 FQNEAQ (reference sequence). This CDR3 is 19 amino acids long.

The chain employs TRBV7-2 and TRBJ1-6; D is unclear. The CDR3 has 14 amino acids. Germline values: CDR1 SGHTA, CDR2 FQGNSA. The V end lost 7 bases, the J end lost 1 base, and 8 bases lay between the germline ends. The CDR3 DNA follows: TGTGCCAGCACCTTGGGGTCCTATAATTCACCCCTCCACTTT. This gives the protein CASTLGSYNSPLHF.

V is TRBV7-9 and J is TRBJ1-4; 7 bases are shared with TRBD1. V shed 5 bases, J shed 5 bases, and the junction held 14 bases outside the gene matches. Germline CDR1 SEHNR, CDR2 FQNEAQ (reference sequence). The CDR3 is made up of 17 amino acids. CDR3 DNA sequence: TGTGCCAGCAGCACTCGGGGGGACAGCCCGGAGAATGAAAAACTGTTTTTT. This translates into CASSTRGDSPENEKLFF.